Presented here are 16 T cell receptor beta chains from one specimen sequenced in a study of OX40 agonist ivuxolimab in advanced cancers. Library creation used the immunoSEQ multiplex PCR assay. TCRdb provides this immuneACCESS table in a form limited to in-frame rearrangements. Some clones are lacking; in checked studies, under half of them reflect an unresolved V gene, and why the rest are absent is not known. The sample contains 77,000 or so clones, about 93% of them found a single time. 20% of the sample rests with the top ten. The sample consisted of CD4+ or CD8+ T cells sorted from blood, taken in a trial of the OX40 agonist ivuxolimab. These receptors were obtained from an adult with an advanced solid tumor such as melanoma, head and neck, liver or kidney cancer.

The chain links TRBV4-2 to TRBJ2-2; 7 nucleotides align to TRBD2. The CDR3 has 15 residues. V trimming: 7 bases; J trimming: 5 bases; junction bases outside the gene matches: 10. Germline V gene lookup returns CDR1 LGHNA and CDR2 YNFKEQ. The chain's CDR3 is CASKRGREVTGELFF. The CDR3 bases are TGTGCCAGCAAACGAGGCCGGGAGGTTACCGGGGAGCTGTTTTTT.

CDR3: CASSSPYREGGNADTQYF. DNA of the CDR3: TGTGCCAGCAGCTCCCCTTACCGGGAGGGAGGGAACGCAGATACGCAGTATTTT. This chain uses TRBV13 with TRBJ2-3, with 8 bases that match TRBD2. The CDR3 has 18 residues. V lost 4 bases and J lost 4; bases outside the gene matches: 16. Germline V CDR1 and CDR2: PRHDT, FYEKMQ (reference sequence).

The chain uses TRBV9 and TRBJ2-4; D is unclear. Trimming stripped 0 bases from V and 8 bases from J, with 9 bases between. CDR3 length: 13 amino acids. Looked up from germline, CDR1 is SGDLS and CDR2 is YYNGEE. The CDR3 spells CASSVGTAHIQYF. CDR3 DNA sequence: TGTGCCAGCAGCGTAGGAACCGCGCACATTCAGTACTTC. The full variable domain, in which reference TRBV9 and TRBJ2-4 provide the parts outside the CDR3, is DSGVTQTPKHLITATGQRVTLRCSPRSGDLSVYWYQQSLDQGLQFLIQYYNGEERAKGNILERFSAQQFPDLHSELNLSSLELGDSALYFCASSVGTAHIQYFGAGTRLSVL.

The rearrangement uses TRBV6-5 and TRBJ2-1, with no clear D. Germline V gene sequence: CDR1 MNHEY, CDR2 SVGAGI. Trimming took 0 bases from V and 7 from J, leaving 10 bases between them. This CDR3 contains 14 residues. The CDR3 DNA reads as TGTGCCAGCAGTTACTCCGGGTGGGGTAATGAGCAGTTCTTC. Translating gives CASSYSGWGNEQFF.

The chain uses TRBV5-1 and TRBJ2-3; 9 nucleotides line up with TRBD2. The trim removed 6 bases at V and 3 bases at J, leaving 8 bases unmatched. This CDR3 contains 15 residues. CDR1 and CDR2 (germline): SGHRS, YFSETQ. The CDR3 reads CASNPREGGTDTQYF. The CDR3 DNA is TGCGCCAGCAACCCGCGGGAGGGGGGGACAGATACGCAGTATTTT.

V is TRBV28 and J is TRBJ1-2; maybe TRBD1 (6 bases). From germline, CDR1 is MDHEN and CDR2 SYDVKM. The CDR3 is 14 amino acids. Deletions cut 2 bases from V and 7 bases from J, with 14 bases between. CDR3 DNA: TGTGCCAGCAGTTTACCCTTACAGGGTTTTGGCTACACCTTC. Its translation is CASSLPLQGFGYTF.

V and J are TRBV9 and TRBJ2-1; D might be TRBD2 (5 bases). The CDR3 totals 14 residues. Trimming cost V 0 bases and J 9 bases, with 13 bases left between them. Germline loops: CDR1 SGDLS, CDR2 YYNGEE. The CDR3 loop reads CASSVGNSVIEQFF. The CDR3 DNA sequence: TGTGCCAGCAGCGTAGGCAATAGCGTAATTGAGCAGTTCTTC.

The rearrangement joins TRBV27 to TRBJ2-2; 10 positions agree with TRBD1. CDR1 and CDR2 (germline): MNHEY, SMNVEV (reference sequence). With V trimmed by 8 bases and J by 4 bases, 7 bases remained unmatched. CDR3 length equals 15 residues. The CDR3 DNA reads TGTGCCAGCGTCCTGGACAGGGGGGGCACCGGGGAGCTGTTTTTT. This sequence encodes CASVLDRGGTGELFF.

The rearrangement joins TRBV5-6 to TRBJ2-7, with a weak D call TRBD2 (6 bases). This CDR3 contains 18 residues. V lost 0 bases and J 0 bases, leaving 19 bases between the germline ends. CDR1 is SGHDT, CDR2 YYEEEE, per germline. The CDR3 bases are TGTGCCAGCAGCTTGGGGCCCTCTAGCGTACAAGTCTCCTACGAGCAGTACTTC. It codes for CASSLGPSSVQVSYEQYF.

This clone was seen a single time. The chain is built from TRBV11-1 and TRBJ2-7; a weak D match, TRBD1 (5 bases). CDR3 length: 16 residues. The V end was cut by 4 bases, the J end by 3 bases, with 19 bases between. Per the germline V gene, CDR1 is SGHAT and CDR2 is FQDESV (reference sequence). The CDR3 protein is CASSSFLTSRDYEQYF. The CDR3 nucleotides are TGTGCCAGCAGCTCTTTCCTAACGTCCAGGGACTACGAGCAGTACTTC. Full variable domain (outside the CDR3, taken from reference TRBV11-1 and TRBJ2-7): EAEVAQSPRYKITEKSQAVAFWCDPISGHATLYWYRQILGQGPELLVQFQDESVVDDSQLPKDRFSAERLKGVDSTLKIQPAELGDSAMYLCASSSFLTSRDYEQYFGPGTRLTVT.

The DNA for the CDR3 is TGTGCCATCAGTGTAGGTTTCGGGGCAGGGGTCATGAACACTGAAGCTTTCTTT. It translates to CAISVGFGAGVMNTEAFF. V gene TRBV10-3 combines with J gene TRBJ1-1, with a tentative D call TRBD1 (6 bases). V dropped 4 bases and J dropped 0 bases, with 21 bases sitting between them. Germline values: CDR1 ENHRY, CDR2 SYGVKD. The CDR3 runs to 18 residues.

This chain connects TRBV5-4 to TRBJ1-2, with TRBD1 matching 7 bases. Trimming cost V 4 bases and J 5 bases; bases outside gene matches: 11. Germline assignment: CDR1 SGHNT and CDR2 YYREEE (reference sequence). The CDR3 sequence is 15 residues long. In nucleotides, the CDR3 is TGTGCCAGCAGCCCCTCGGGACAGCTATCTTATGGCTACACCTTC. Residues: CASSPSGQLSYGYTF.

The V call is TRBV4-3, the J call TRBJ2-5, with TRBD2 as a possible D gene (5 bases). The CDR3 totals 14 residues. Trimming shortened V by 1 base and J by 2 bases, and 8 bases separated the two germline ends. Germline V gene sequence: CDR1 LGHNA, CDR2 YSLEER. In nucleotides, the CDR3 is TGCGCCAGCAGCCAAGTCCTAGCACAAGAGACCCAGTACTTC. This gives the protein CASSQVLAQETQYF.

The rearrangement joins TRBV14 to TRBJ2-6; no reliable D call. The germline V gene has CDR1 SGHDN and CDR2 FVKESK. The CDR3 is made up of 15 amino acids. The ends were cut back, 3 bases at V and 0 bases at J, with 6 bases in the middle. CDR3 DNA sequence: TGTGCCAGCAGCCAGGGCCTCTCTGGGGCCAACGTCCTGACTTTC. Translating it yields CASSQGLSGANVLTF. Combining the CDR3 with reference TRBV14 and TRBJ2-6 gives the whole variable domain EAGVTQFPSHSVIEKGQTVTLRCDPISGHDNLYWYRRVMGKEIKFLLHFVKESKQDESGMPNNRFLAERTGGTYSTLKVQPAELEDSGVYFCASSQGLSGANVLTFGAGSRLTVL.

The CDR3, as DNA: TGTGCCAGCAGCTTCCGGGACGAGTCCTACGAGCAGTACTTC. The encoded protein is CASSFRDESYEQYF. V and J are TRBV13 and TRBJ2-7; D possibly uses TRBD1 or TRBD2 (5 bases each). The V end lost 3 bases, the J end lost 1 base, and 10 bases lay between the germline ends. The CDR3 has 14 amino acids. Germline V gives CDR1 PRHDT, CDR2 FYEKMQ (reference sequence).

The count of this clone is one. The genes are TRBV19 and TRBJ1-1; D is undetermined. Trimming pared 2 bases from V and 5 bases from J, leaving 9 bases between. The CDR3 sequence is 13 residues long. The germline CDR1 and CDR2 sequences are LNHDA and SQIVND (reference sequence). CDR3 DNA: TGTGCCAGTAGTATATTTCGGGGAACTGAAGCTTTCTTT. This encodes CASSIFRGTEAFF.